The T cell receptor beta chain described here comes from a study of T cells after yellow fever vaccination. TCRdb reprocessed the 5' RACE reads via MiXCR and lists one record per CDR3 protein. The data hold some 350,000 distinct CDR3 sequences, with roughly 4.3% observed a single time. Germline-derived CDR1 and CDR2 are SGHTA and FQGNSA. Trimming removed 5 bases at V and 1 base at J, with 12 bases between. The CDR3 runs to 15 residues. Study-level findings and limits: It was a small share of clonotypes that appeared in both CD4 and CD8 compartments. The study re-detected most primary-vaccination clones after the booster (about 95% CD4, roughly 85% CD8).

The sample holds a few counts of this clonotype. The antigen is undetermined. V gene TRBV7-2 combines with J gene TRBJ1-3; no clear D. This TCR was sampled from a man between 18 and 35 years old who received the YFV17D yellow fever vaccine. This specimen was PBMCs, taken 5 days after the yellow fever booster vaccination. The CDR3: CASSPRAKSGNTIYF. CDR3 nucleotide sequence: TGTGCCAGCAGCCCCCGAGCCAAATCTGGAAACACCATATATTTT.